This T cell receptor beta chain appears in the sequencing data of a study of T cell changes during pregnancy in multiple sclerosis. Germline V gene data show CDR1 as GTSNPN and CDR2 as SVGIG (reference sequence). The V and J ends lost 1 base and 0 bases, in that order; junction bases with no gene match: 4. The CDR3 consists of 16 residues. Here immunoSEQ multiplex PCR was the method, and the copy in TCRdb shows in-frame clones only, minus some. The repertoire holds around 68,000 clones, just over 90% seen once, with 0.43% in the top ten. The chain employs TRBV30 and TRBJ1-1; TRBD1 matches 11 bases. Sequencing was performed on CD4+ T cells from peripheral blood mononuclear cells, taken before pregnancy. This receptor was identified in a female donor with multiple sclerosis, enrolled in a pregnancy study. CDR3 sequence: CAWSEPGQGVNTEAFF. In DNA, the CDR3 is TGTGCCTGGAGTGAACCGGGACAGGGGGTGAACACTGAAGCTTTCTTT. Complete variable domain (other parts from reference TRBV30 and TRBJ1-1): SQTIHQWPATLVQPVGSPLSLECTVEGTSNPNLYWYRQAAGRGLQLLFYSVGIGQISSEVPQNLSASRPQDRQFILSSKKLLLSDSGFYLCAWSEPGQGVNTEAFFGQGTRLTVV.